A selection of T cell receptor beta chains follows, all from one sample in a study of cytomegalovirus exposure and HLA in healthy donors. Method: immunoSEQ multiplex PCR; TCRdb's copy keeps in-frame clones and lacks some. The sample has more than 95,000 clones, approximately 80% seen once. Sequencing was carried out using PBMCs. All receptors derive from a woman between 18 and 30 years old in good health and CMV-seropositive. Each CDR3 is given with its conserved first and last residue. The D gene is left open where the match is weak. Clone size is shown for a subset of rows, as once, few, many or a class of expanded clone.

D gene,V gene,J gene,clone size,CDR3 protein,CDR3 DNA
-,TRBV25-1,TRBJ1-6,-,CASRDSLLGNSPLHF,TGTGCCAGCAGAGACTCCCTTTTGGGTAATTCACCCCTCCACTTT
-,TRBV30,TRBJ1-2,-,CAWSEMRNYGYTF,TGTGCCTGGAGTGAAATGCGGAATTATGGCTACACCTTC
-,TRBV5-1,TRBJ2-7,once,CASSLASNYEQYF,TGCGCCAGCAGCTTGGCCAGTAACTACGAGCAGTACTTC
TRBD1,TRBV30,TRBJ2-1,-,CAWSSGGTYNEQFF,TGTGCCTGGAGTTCAGGGGGTACCTACAATGAGCAGTTCTTC
-,TRBV5-1,TRBJ2-3,-,CASSLVWRDPGGADTQYF,TGCGCCAGCAGCTTGGTGTGGCGGGACCCTGGAGGGGCAGATACGCAGTATTTT
TRBD2,TRBV7-7,TRBJ2-3,-,CASSTAGDVADTQYF,TGTGCTAGCAGCACAGCGGGAGACGTCGCAGATACGCAGTATTTT
TRBD2,TRBV10-1,TRBJ2-5,-,CASISGAGGTQYF,TGCGCCAGCATTAGCGGGGCTGGTGGGACCCAGTACTTC
-,TRBV28,TRBJ2-3,-,CASSLIGSTDTQYF,TGTGCCAGCAGTTTAATTGGCAGCACAGATACGCAGTATTTT
-,TRBV6-1,TRBJ2-5,once,CASSEALTQTGTQYF,TGTGCCAGCAGTGAAGCCCTGACCCAGACAGGGACCCAGTACTTC
TRBD1,TRBV11-2,TRBJ1-1,-,CASSFGTGANTEAFF,TGTGCCAGCAGCTTCGGGACAGGGGCGAACACTGAAGCTTTCTTT
TRBD2,TRBV4-2,TRBJ2-2,-,CATQSGINTGELFF,TGTGCCACACAAAGCGGGATAAACACCGGGGAGCTGTTTTTT
-,TRBV5-8,TRBJ2-7,once,CASSLSFRGTYEQYF,TGTGCCAGCAGCTTGTCATTCAGGGGAACCTACGAGCAGTACTTC
-,TRBV10-1,TRBJ1-5,-,CASTRGRRNQPQHF,TGCGCCAGCACCCGCGGGAGGCGCAATCAGCCCCAGCATTTT
-,TRBV19,TRBJ1-1,-,CASRIAGTKMNTEAFF,TGTGCCAGTAGAATAGCCGGGACAAAGATGAACACTGAAGCTTTCTTT
TRBD1,TRBV28,TRBJ1-1,-,CASKQLPGQGFF,TGTGCCAGCAAACAACTACCGGGACAGGGCTTCTTT
-,TRBV27,TRBJ1-1,-,CASSLAGVTEAFF,TGTGCCAGCAGTTTAGCAGGGGTTACTGAAGCTTTCTTT
-,TRBV5-1,TRBJ1-2,-,CASSYNRERYGYTF,TGCGCCAGCAGCTACAACAGGGAGCGTTATGGCTACACCTTC
TRBD1,TRBV5-1,TRBJ2-7,-,CASSFARGNGNEQYF,TGCGCCAGCAGCTTCGCCAGGGGGAATGGAAACGAGCAGTACTTC
-,TRBV6-1,TRBJ2-6,-,CASKTEPSGANVLTF,TGTGCCAGCAAGACGGAGCCCTCTGGGGCCAACGTCCTGACTTTC
TRBD1,TRBV10-3,TRBJ1-1,few,CAIRGTGGARGMNTEAFF,TGTGCCATCAGGGGGACAGGGGGCGCTCGGGGTATGAACACTGAAGCTTTCTTT
-,TRBV27,TRBJ2-7,-,CASSLTRVAYEQYF,TGTGCCAGCAGTCTCACGAGGGTGGCCTACGAGCAGTACTTC
TRBD1,TRBV6-5,TRBJ1-5,-,CASSRQGATNQPQHF,TGTGCCAGCAGTCGACAGGGGGCGACCAATCAGCCCCAGCATTTT
TRBD2,TRBV7-3,TRBJ2-2,-,CASSPSTSLHTGELFF,TGTGCCAGCAGCCCCTCGACTAGCCTCCACACCGGGGAGCTGTTTTTT
TRBD2,TRBV9,TRBJ2-2,-,CASSVVAGEGTGELFF,TGTGCCAGCAGCGTAGTAGCGGGAGAGGGCACCGGGGAGCTGTTTTTT
-,TRBV19,TRBJ2-4,-,CASSTSRHIQYF,TGTGCCAGTAGTACCTCTAGGCACATTCAGTACTTC
-,TRBV28,TRBJ1-1,few,CASSQGLGGAEAFF,TGTGCCAGCAGCCAAGGCTTGGGGGGGGCTGAAGCTTTCTTT
TRBD1,TRBV11-2,TRBJ2-5,-,CASSQGTAQTQYF,TGTGCCAGCAGCCAAGGGACAGCGCAGACCCAGTACTTC
TRBD2,TRBV9,TRBJ2-2,-,CASSVDLAGAGELFF,TGTGCCAGCAGCGTGGATCTAGCGGGAGCCGGGGAGCTGTTTTTT
TRBD2,TRBV7-3,TRBJ2-5,-,CASSLIASGTYEQYF,TGTGCCAGCAGCTTAATAGCTAGCGGAACATATGAACAGTACTTC
-,TRBV9,TRBJ2-1,-,CASSPTVSSYNEQFF,TGTGCCAGCAGCCCTACGGTGTCTTCCTACAATGAGCAGTTCTTC
-,TRBV7-9,TRBJ1-2,-,CASSSIRDGYTF,TGTGCCAGCAGCTCCATCCGAGATGGCTACACCTTC
TRBD1,TRBV7-9,TRBJ1-2,-,CASSPDRKEDGYTF,TGTGCCAGCAGCCCGGACAGGAAGGAAGATGGCTACACCTTC
-,TRBV30,TRBJ1-1,-,CAWRGTGPPTEAFF,TGTGCCTGGCGGGGGACGGGCCCCCCCACTGAAGCTTTCTTT
TRBD2,TRBV5-6,TRBJ2-3,-,CASSHWVLAVTDTQYF,TGTGCCAGCAGCCACTGGGTACTAGCGGTCACAGATACGCAGTATTTT
TRBD1,TRBV11-2,TRBJ1-3,-,CASSLDRYRGWAGNTIYF,TGTGCCAGCAGCTTAGATCGGTACAGGGGATGGGCTGGAAACACCATATATTTT
-,TRBV9,TRBJ2-3,-,CASSVGLTSHTQYF,TGTGCCAGCAGCGTGGGCCTGACTAGTCATACGCAGTATTTT